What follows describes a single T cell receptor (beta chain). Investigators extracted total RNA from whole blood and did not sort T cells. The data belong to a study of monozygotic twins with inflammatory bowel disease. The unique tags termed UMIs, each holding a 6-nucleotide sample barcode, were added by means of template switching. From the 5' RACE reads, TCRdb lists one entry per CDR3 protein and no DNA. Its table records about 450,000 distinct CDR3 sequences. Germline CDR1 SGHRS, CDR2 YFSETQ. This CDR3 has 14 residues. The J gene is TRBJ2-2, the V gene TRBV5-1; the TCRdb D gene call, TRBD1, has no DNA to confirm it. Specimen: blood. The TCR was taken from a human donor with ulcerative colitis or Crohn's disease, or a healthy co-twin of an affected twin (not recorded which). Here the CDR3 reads CASEGGRSTEELFF. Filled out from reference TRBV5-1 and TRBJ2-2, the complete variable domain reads KAGVTQTPRYLIKTRGQQVTLSCSPISGHRSVSWYQQTPGQGLQFLFEYFSETQRNKGNFPGRFSGRQFSNSRSEMNVSTLELGDSALYLCASEGGRSTEELFFGEGSRLTVL.